This T cell receptor (beta chain) was obtained from a study of cytomegalovirus exposure and HLA in healthy donors. With regard to this clone: Its antigen is not known.

Study findings and constraints: The authors reported that TCR beta sequences could predict HLA-A and HLA-B alleles. These predictions were accurate for most subjects in the first cohort. Researchers had no immune exposure information except CMV serostatus available. Later analysis suggested links between common viral pathogens and several top significant clusters.

Germline V gene sequence: CDR1 SGHTA, CDR2 FQGNSA. Trimming took off 4 bases at V and 2 bases at J, with 15 bases between the two ends. This CDR3 contains 16 residues. The primer mix had 60 Vbeta and 13 Jbeta primers. The table came from immunoSEQ multiplex PCR; TCRdb's copy has only in-frame clones and leaves some out. The sample shows some 150,000 clones, approximately 85% of them seen only once. Sample: PBMCs. The V call is TRBV7-2, the J call TRBJ1-5, with D unresolved. This TCR was sampled from a woman younger than 35 in good health and CMV-seronegative. This CDR3 reads CASSYSEVTGNQPQHF. Here the CDR3 DNA reads TGTGCCAGCAGCTATTCGGAGGTAACGGGCAATCAGCCCCAGCATTTT.